The T cell receptor beta chain described here comes from a study of cytotoxic CD8 clonotypes in ibrutinib-treated CLL. Germline CDR1 is MGHDK and CDR2 is SYGVNS. V lost 2 bases and J 0 bases, leaving 1 base between the germline ends. This CDR3 has 13 residues. Measured with immunoSEQ multiplex PCR; TCRdb has only the in-frame clones, and not every one. The table records 200,000 to 250,000 clones, 70% of them present only once. Study-level findings and limits: Samples from sustained-remission and progressing patients were taken at different times.

This clone was observed a few times. Its cognate antigen is unknown. The sample was PBMCs, taken after 24 months of ibrutinib treatment. This TCR derives from a human donor with chronic lymphocytic leukemia. The chain is built from TRBV25-1 and TRBJ2-2; no firm D call. The CDR3 sequence is CASSEPNTGELFF. CDR3 nucleotides: TGTGCCAGCAGTGAACCGAACACCGGGGAGCTGTTTTTT.